These T cell receptor beta chains were read from a single sample in a study of cytomegalovirus exposure and HLA in healthy donors. Only in-frame clones appear in the TCRdb table, and some are missing; sequencing was by immunoSEQ multiplex PCR. The sample includes approximately 120,000 clones, roughly 80% seen only once; the top ten take 3% to 4%. The sequenced sample was PBMCs. The receptors originated from a man younger than 30 in good health and CMV-seropositive. Both conserved end residues are trimmed from each CDR3. Fields, in order: V gene, CDR3 protein.

V gene: TRBV5-5; CDR3 protein: ASSLYPVMNTEAF
V gene: TRBV6-7; CDR3 protein: ASSYSTLRRDDTDTQY
V gene: TRBV19; CDR3 protein: ASSTDRDNSPLH
V gene: TRBV7-2; CDR3 protein: ASSQRAGEGYT
V gene: TRBV7-2; CDR3 protein: ASSIGGGGQPQH
V gene: TRBV5-1; CDR3 protein: ASSLGQPTGRMEQY
V gene: TRBV5-1; CDR3 protein: ASSGGTGGYGYT
V gene: TRBV19; CDR3 protein: ASSRGGGRRDFQPEYGYT
V gene: TRBV19; CDR3 protein: ASSPIGVRGHQETQY
V gene: TRBV19; CDR3 protein: ASSIDLSAEQF
V gene: TRBV10-3; CDR3 protein: AIRGDRGPTEAF
V gene: TRBV6-6; CDR3 protein: ASTGTGGYEQY
V gene: TRBV4-1; CDR3 protein: ASSQELADRSNNYGYT
V gene: TRBV6-5; CDR3 protein: ASISSRGPNTEAF
V gene: TRBV2; CDR3 protein: ASSEGRGKGEKLF
V gene: TRBV9; CDR3 protein: ASSVARGTEAF
V gene: TRBV19; CDR3 protein: ASKGVLNEQF
V gene: TRBV29-1; CDR3 protein: SVRRGRNTEAF
V gene: TRBV27; CDR3 protein: ASKPGTSTDTQY
V gene: TRBV11-3; CDR3 protein: ASSLDSIALPTGELF
V gene: TRBV29-1; CDR3 protein: SVAGTGSVYEQY
V gene: TRBV6-1; CDR3 protein: ASSPGQGACGYT
V gene: TRBV7-9; CDR3 protein: ASGRGNTEAF
V gene: TRBV4-3; CDR3 protein: ASSRTPAGTGIGELF
V gene: TRBV4-1; CDR3 protein: ASRRDRGDEQF
V gene: TRBV9; CDR3 protein: ASSVGMRDTEAF
V gene: TRBV7-8; CDR3 protein: ASSLGAGSYEQY
V gene: TRBV7-9; CDR3 protein: ASSLGGLAPLH
V gene: TRBV10-3; CDR3 protein: AISESSFWRESTDTQY
V gene: TRBV21-1; CDR3 protein: ASSRAEIDRCYGYT
V gene: TRBV7-6; CDR3 protein: ASSLAQGTSYEQY
V gene: TRBV7-2; CDR3 protein: ASSLDLEGKTQY
V gene: TRBV15; CDR3 protein: ATSRVGTVGGTQY
V gene: TRBV5-4; CDR3 protein: ASSPKRDIGDTQY
V gene: TRBV9; CDR3 protein: ASSALQDHNEQF
V gene: TRBV19; CDR3 protein: ASLNVGGGPQH
V gene: TRBV6-5; CDR3 protein: ASSQTHTEAF
V gene: TRBV11-3; CDR3 protein: ASSARRPGLAGTDTQY
V gene: TRBV7-2; CDR3 protein: ASSSNPGAVYGYT
V gene: TRBV4-3; CDR3 protein: ASSFQGNEQF
V gene: TRBV7-2; CDR3 protein: ASSVTTEETQY
V gene: TRBV4-1; CDR3 protein: ASSQDGTSGGRNEQF
V gene: TRBV6-1; CDR3 protein: ASREIYYEQY
V gene: TRBV7-9; CDR3 protein: ASSLLGVDAEAF
V gene: TRBV19; CDR3 protein: ASSTDRGTGYGYT
V gene: TRBV7-9; CDR3 protein: ASSLSGGTRTDTQY
V gene: TRBV18; CDR3 protein: ASSPPDRPPSGYT
V gene: TRBV18; CDR3 protein: ASSRRSGANVLT
V gene: TRBV5-1; CDR3 protein: ASSLSGTPDTQY
V gene: TRBV30; CDR3 protein: AWAGTGREKLF
V gene: TRBV11-3; CDR3 protein: ASSLETGEDTQY
V gene: TRBV7-2; CDR3 protein: ASSPDRSYGYT
V gene: TRBV2; CDR3 protein: ASSIAGGPVHEAKNIQY
V gene: TRBV19; CDR3 protein: ASSIDNPAATNEKLF
V gene: TRBV5-1; CDR3 protein: ASGLAGEADTQY